The T cell receptor beta chain described here comes from a study of human T cells and chemical hapten exposure. Trimming stripped 2 bases from V and 5 bases from J, with 12 bases between. The CDR3 consists of 14 residues. Germline V gene data show CDR1 as MNHNY and CDR2 as SVGAGI (reference sequence). TCRdb called the RACE reads again in MiXCR, with one record for every CDR3 protein. The profile covers roughly 38,000 distinct CDR3 sequences, with 6% to 9.5% appearing a single time and 1.3% taken by the ten largest. This clonotype has only a few counts. This sample's time point: pre-sensitization, week 0. This sample's treatment: therapeutic diphenylcyclopropenone sensitization with weekly scalp DPC.

The sequencing used whole blood, collected in connection with sensitization to the hapten diphenylcyclopropenone (DPC). The chain has TRBV6-6 and TRBJ2-5; D unresolved. The sequence was obtained from a woman between 45 and 65 years old with alopecia areata. Some clones in this sample may be carry-over from other donors' samples. The DNA for the CDR3 is TGTGCCAGCAGTTACGGCATCGTTGCGGAGACCCAGTACTTC. Its translation: CASSYGIVAETQYF.